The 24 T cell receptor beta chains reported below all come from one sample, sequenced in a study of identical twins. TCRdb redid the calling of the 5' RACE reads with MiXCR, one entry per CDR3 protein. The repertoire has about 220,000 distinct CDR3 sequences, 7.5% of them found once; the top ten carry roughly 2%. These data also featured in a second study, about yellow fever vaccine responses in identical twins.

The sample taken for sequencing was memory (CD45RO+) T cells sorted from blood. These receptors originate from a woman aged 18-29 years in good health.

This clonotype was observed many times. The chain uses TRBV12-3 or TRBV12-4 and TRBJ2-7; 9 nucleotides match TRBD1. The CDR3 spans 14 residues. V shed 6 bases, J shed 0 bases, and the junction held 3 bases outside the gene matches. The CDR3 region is CASSGTGISYEQYF. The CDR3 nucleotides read TGTGCCAGCAGCGGGACAGGGATCTCCTACGAGCAGTACTTC.

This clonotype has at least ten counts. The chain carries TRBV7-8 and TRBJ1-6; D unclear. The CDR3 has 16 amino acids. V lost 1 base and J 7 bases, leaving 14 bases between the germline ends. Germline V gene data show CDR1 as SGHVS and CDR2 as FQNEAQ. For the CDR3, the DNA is TGTGCCAGCAGCTTAGGCCCTCCTGGGAGCAATTCACCCCTCCACTTT. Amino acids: CASSLGPPGSNSPLHF.

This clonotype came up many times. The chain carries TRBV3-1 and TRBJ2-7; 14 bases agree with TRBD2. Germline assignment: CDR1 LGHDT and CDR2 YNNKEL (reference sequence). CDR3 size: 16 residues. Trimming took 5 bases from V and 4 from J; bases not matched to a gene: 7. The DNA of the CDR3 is TGTGCCAGCAGCAGAACCGGGACTAGCGGGAGTTACGAGCAGTACTTC. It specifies CASSRTGTSGSYEQYF.

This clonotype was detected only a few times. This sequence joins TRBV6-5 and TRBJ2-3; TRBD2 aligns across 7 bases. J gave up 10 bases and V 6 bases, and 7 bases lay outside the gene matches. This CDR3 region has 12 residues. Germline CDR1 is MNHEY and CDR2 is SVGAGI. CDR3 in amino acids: CASRDSGLAQYF. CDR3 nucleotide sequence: TGTGCCAGCAGAGATAGCGGACTAGCGCAGTATTTT.

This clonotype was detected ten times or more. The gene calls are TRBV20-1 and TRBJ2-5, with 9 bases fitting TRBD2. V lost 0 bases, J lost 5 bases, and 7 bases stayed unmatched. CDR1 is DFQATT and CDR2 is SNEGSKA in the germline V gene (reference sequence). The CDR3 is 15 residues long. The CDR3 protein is CSARDLAGEWETQYF. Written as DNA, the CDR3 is TGCAGTGCTAGAGACTTAGCGGGAGAGTGGGAGACCCAGTACTTC.

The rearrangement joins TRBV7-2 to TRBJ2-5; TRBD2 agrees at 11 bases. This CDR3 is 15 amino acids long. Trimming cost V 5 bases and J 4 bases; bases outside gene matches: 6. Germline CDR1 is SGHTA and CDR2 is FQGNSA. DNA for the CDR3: TGTGCCAGCAGCCAGAGACTAGCGGGGATAGAGACCCAGTACTTC. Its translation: CASSQRLAGIETQYF. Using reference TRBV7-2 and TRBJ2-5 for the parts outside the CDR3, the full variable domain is GAGVSQSPSNKVTEKGKDVELRCDPISGHTALYWYRQSLGQGLEFLIYFQGNSAPDKSGLPSDRFSAERTGGSVSTLTIQRTQQEDSAVYLCASSQRLAGIETQYFGPGTRLLVL.

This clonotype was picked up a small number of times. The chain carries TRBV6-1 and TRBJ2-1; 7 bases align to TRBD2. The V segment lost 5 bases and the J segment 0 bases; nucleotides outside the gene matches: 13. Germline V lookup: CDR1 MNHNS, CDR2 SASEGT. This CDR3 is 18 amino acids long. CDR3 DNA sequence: TGTGCCAGCAGTCAGCTCCGACTAGCTCAGAGCTCCTACAATGAGCAGTTCTTC. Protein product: CASSQLRLAQSSYNEQFF.

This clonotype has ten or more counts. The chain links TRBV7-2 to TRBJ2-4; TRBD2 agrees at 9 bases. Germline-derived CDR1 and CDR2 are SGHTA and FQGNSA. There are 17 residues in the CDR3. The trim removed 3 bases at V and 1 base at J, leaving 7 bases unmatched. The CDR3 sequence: CASSLGPSGKAKNIQYF. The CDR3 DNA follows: TGTGCCAGCAGCTTGGGGCCTAGCGGGAAGGCCAAAAACATTCAGTACTTC.

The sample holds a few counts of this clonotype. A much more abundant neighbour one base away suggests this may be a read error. This CDR3 is CASCQGSGGANTGELFF. The DNA of the CDR3 is TGTGCCAGCTGCCAAGGAAGTGGTGGAGCGAACACCGGGGAGCTGTTTTTT. V usage is TRBV3-1 and J usage is TRBJ2-2, with D hard to call. CDR1 LGHDT and CDR2 YNNKEL come from the germline V gene (reference sequence). The CDR3 loop spans 17 amino acids.

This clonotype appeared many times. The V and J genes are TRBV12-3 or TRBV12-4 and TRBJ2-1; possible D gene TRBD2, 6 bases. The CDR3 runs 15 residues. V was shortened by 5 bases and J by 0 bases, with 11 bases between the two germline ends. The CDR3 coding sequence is TGTGCCAGCAGTCTGCAGCGGGTCTCCTACAATGAGCAGTTCTTC. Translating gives CASSLQRVSYNEQFF.

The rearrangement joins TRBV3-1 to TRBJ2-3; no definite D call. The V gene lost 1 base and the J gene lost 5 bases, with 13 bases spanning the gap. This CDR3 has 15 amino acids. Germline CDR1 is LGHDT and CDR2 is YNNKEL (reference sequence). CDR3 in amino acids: CASSQGNPARDTQYF. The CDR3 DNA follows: TGTGCCAGCAGCCAAGGAAACCCGGCACGAGATACGCAGTATTTT.

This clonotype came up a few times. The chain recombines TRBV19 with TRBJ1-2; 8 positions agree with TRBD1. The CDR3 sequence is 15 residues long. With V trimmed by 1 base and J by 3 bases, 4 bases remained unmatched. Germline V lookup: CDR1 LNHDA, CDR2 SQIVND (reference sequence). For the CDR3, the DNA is TGTGCCAGTAGTATAGTGGCAGGGGGCCACTATGGCTACACCTTC. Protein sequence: CASSIVAGGHYGYTF.

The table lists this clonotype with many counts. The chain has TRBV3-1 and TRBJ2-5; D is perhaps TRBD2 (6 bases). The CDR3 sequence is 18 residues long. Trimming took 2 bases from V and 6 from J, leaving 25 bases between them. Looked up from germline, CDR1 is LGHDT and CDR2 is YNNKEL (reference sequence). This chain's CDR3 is CASSQKAIVAGRLQTQYF. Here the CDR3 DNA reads TGTGCCAGCAGCCAAAAGGCTATTGTTGCGGGGCGGTTGCAGACCCAGTACTTC.

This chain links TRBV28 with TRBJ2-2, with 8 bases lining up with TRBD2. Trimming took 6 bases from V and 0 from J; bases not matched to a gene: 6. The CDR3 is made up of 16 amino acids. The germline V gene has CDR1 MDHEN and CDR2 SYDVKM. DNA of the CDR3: TGTGCCAGCAGCCGAGCGGGGGCCCCGAACACCGGGGAGCTGTTTTTT. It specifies CASSRAGAPNTGELFF.

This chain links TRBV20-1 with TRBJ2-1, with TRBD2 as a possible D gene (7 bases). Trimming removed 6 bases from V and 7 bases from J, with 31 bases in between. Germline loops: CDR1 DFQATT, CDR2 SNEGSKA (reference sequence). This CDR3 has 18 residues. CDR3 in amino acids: CSASGQFRGGLVLNEQFF. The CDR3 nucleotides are TGCAGTGCCTCGGGGCAATTCAGGGGCGGACTAGTCCTTAATGAGCAGTTCTTC.

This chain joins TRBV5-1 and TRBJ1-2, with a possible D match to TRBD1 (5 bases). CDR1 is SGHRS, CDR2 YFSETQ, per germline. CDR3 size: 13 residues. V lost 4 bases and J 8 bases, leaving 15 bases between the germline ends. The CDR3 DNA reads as TGCGCCAGCAGCCTCGAGGGGACGGGAGGCTACACCTTC. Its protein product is CASSLEGTGGYTF.

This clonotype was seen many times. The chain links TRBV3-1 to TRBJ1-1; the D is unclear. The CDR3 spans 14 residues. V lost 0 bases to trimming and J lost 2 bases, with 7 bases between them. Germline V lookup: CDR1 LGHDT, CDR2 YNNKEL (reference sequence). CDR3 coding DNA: TGTGCCAGCAGCCAAGAGGACCAAAACACTGAAGCTTTCTTT. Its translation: CASSQEDQNTEAFF.

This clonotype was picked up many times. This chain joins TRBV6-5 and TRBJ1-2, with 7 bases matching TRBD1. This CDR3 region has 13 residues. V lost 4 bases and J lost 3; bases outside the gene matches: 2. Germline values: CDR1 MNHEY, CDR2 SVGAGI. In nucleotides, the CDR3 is TGTGCCAGCAGTTCCGGGACAGACTATGGCTACACCTTC. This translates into CASSSGTDYGYTF.

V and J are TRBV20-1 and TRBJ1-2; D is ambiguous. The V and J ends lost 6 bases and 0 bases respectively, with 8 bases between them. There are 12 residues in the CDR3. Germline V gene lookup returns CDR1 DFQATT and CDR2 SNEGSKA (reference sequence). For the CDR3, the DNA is TGCAGTGCCTGGGCAGCTAACTATGGCTACACCTTC. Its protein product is CSAWAANYGYTF.

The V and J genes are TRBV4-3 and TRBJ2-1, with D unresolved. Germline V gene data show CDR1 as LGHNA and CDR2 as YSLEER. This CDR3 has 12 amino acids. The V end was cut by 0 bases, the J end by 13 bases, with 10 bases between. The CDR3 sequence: CASSQDSLNQFF. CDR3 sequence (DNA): TGCGCCAGCAGCCAAGATTCACTGAACCAGTTCTTC.

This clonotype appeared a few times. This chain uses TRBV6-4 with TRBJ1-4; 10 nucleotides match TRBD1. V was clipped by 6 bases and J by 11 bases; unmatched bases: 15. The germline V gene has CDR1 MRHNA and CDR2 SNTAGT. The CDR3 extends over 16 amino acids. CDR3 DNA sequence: TGTGCCAGCAGAGAACAGGGACAGGGGACGGTTTTGAAACTGTTTTTT. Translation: CASREQGQGTVLKLFF.

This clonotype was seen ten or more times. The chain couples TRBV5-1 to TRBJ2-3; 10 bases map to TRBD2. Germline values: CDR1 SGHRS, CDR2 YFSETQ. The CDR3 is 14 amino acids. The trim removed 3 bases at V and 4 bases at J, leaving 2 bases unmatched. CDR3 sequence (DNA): TGCGCCAGCAGCTCAGCGGGGGGGTCAGATACGCAGTATTTT. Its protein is CASSSAGGSDTQYF.

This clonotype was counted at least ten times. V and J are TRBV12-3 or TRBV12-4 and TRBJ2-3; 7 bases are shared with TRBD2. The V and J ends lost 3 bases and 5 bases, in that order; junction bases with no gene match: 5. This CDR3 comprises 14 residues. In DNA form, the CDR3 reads TGTGCCAGCAGTTTTCGGGCTAGCGGAGATACGCAGTATTTT. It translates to CASSFRASGDTQYF.

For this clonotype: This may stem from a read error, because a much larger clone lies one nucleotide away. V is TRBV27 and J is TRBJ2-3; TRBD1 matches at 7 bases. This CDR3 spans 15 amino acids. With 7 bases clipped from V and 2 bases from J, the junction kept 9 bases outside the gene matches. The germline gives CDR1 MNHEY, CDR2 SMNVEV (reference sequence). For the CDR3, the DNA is TGTGCCAGCATTCCACAGGGGATACCCACAGATACGCAGTATTTT. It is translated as CASIPQGIPTDTQYF.